The following is a T cell receptor beta chain sequence with its context. The antigen is undetermined. Germline V CDR1 and CDR2: LGHNA, YNFKEQ. V was clipped by 1 base and J by 0 bases, with 10 bases between them. The CDR3 totals 16 residues. Produced via immunoSEQ multiplex PCR; TCRdb's table is partial and in-frame only. The sample holds 50,000 to 65,000 clones; over 65% are singletons and the top ten take 2.6%. The source of the sample is a study of memory CD4+ T cells and cytomegalovirus serostatus. The wider study: Donors were healthy Belgian adults, about ten CMV seropositive and about two dozen seronegative.

The sort gate was single viable CD3+CD4+CD8-CD45RO+ cells for memory CD4+ T cells. CMV serostatus came from serum IgG against pp150, pp28, p38, p52. The study, taken as a whole, reports: The CMV-associated TCR signature appears largely within the CD4+ memory repertoire.

This sequence was found in an adult in good health and CMV-seropositive. Input material: memory CD4+ T cells from blood. J is TRBJ1-5 and V is TRBV4-2, with D tentatively TRBD1 (6 bases). The CDR3 DNA follows: TGTGCCAGCAGCCAAGGTGAGGGGGGTAGCAATCAGCCCCAGCATTTT. Encoded protein: CASSQGEGGSNQPQHF.